Below are 10 T cell receptor beta chains sequenced from a single sample in a study of blood T cell repertoires in COVID-19. Repertoires were generated with immunoSEQ multiplex PCR, while TCRdb's copy carries only in-frame clones and drops some. Seen here are fewer than 250,000 clones, roughly four fifths observed once, and the top ten hold around 5%. The sequenced sample was peripheral blood. Source of these receptors: a woman between 70 and 85 years old with acute or convalescent COVID-19.

This chain uses TRBV6-5 with TRBJ1-1; no reliable D call. Trimming shortened V by 0 bases and J by 3 bases, and 14 bases separated the two germline ends. This CDR3 is built from 16 residues. Germline V gives CDR1 MNHEY, CDR2 SVGAGI. In nucleotides, the CDR3 is TGTGCCAGCAGTTACTCCCCTCGATCTAGAGACACTGAAGCTTTCTTT. This gives the protein CASSYSPRSRDTEAFF.

CDR3 residues: CASSSRGSSSYEQYF. The CDR3 DNA follows: TGTGCCAGTAGTAGCCGGGGTTCGAGCTCCTACGAGCAGTACTTC. The chain couples TRBV19 to TRBJ2-7; D perhaps matches TRBD2 (5 bases). Per the germline V gene, CDR1 is LNHDA and CDR2 is SQIVND (reference sequence). The CDR3 is 15 amino acids. V lost 4 bases to trimming and J lost 0 bases, with 13 bases between them.

The genes are TRBV15 and TRBJ1-2; a possible D gene is TRBD1 (6 bases). The CDR3 covers 15 residues. Trimming removed 5 bases from V and 5 bases from J, with 18 bases in between. CDR1 and CDR2 from the germline V gene are LNHNV and YYDKDF (reference sequence). CDR3 region: CATSDPRGQTYGYTF. For the CDR3, the DNA is TGTGCCACCAGCGACCCCAGGGGTCAGACTTATGGCTACACCTTC.

The chain joins TRBV19 to TRBJ1-2, with TRBD1 as a possible D gene (5 bases). V lost 8 bases and J 7 bases, leaving 20 bases between the germline ends. The CDR3 is 14 residues long. Germline-derived CDR1 and CDR2 are LNHDA and SQIVND (reference sequence). CDR3 in DNA: TGTGCCAGTCACCCCACTGGGGCCACAGTTGGCTACACCTTC. This encodes CASHPTGATVGYTF.

This chain connects TRBV5-1 to TRBJ2-3; 9 bases match TRBD1. V shed 4 bases and J 3 bases; nucleotides not matched to a gene: 6. The CDR3 covers 15 residues. Per germline, CDR1 SGHRS and CDR2 YFSETQ. The CDR3 here is CASSRTGDRTDTQYF. CDR3 in DNA: TGCGCCAGCAGCCGGACAGGGGATAGGACAGATACGCAGTATTTT.

J is TRBJ2-1 and V is TRBV6-5; D is undetermined. Germline lookup yields CDR1 MNHEY and CDR2 SVGAGI. Trimming removed 5 bases at V and 7 bases at J, with 3 bases between. CDR3 length: 10 amino acids. The CDR3 nucleotides are TGTGCCAGCAGTATAAATGAGCAGTTCTTC. This encodes CASSINEQFF.

The CDR3 protein is CASRQDRDRVYGYTF. The CDR3 nucleotides are TGTGCCAGCAGACAAGATCGGGACAGGGTCTATGGCTACACCTTC. The chain joins TRBV7-2 to TRBJ1-2; 9 bases are shared with TRBD1. This CDR3 contains 15 residues. Germline values: CDR1 SGHTA, CDR2 FQGNSA. V lost 6 bases, J lost 4 bases, and 9 bases stayed unmatched.

CDR3 nucleotides: TGTGCCAGCAGTCGGAGCTCCTACGAGCAGTACTTC. This gives the protein CASSRSSYEQYF. This chain joins TRBV6-6 and TRBJ2-7; D remains unclear. V gave up 5 bases and J gave up 0 bases, with 5 bases separating them. The CDR3 has 12 amino acids. CDR1 MNHNY and CDR2 SVGAGI come from the germline V gene (reference sequence).

This chain uses TRBV6-5 with TRBJ2-7; no clear D. There are 13 residues in the CDR3. CDR1 MNHEY and CDR2 SVGAGI come from the germline V gene. The V end lost 5 bases, the J end lost 3 bases, and 11 bases lay between the germline ends. The DNA of the CDR3 is TGTGCCAGCAGTATCTCAGGATTCTACGAGCAGTACTTC. This gives the protein CASSISGFYEQYF.

This clone was seen just once. This rearrangement joins TRBV6-5 to TRBJ1-1, with 12 bases fitting TRBD1. The CDR3 length is 15 residues. From germline, CDR1 is MNHEY and CDR2 SVGAGI. The J segment lost 3 bases and the V segment lost 6 bases, leaving 5 bases of the junction unmatched. CDR3 loop: CASRGTGGLYTEAFF. CDR3 bases: TGTGCCAGCAGGGGGACAGGGGGCCTCTACACTGAAGCTTTCTTT.